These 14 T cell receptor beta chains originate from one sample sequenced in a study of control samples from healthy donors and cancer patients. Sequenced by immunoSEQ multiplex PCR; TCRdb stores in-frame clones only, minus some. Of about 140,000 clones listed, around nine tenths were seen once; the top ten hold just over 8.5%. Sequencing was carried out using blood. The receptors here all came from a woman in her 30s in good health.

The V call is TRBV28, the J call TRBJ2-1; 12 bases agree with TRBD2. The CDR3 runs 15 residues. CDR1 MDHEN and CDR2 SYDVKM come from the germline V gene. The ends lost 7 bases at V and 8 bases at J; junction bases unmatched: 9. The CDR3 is CASNLLAGGWDEQFF. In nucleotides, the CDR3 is TGTGCCAGCAACTTACTAGCGGGAGGTTGGGATGAGCAGTTCTTC.

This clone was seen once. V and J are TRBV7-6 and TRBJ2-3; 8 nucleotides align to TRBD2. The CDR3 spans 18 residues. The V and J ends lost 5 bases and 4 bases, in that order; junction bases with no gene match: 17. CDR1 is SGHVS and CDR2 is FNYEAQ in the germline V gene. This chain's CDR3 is CASSHATWVAGGPDTQYF. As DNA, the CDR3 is TGTGCCAGCAGCCACGCCACTTGGGTGGCGGGAGGCCCAGATACGCAGTATTTT.

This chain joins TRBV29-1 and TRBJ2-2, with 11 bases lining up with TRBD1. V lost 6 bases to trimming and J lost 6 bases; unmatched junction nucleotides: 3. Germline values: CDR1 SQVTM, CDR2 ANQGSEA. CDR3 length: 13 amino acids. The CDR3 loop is CSVWGQGAGELFF. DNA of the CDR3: TGCAGCGTCTGGGGACAGGGGGCCGGGGAGCTGTTTTTT.

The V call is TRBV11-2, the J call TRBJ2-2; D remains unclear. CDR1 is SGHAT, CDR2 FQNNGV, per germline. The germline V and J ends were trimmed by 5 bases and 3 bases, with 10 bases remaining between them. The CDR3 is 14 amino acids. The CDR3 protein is CASSLRKDTGELFF. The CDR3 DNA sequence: TGTGCCAGCAGCCTCCGCAAGGACACCGGGGAGCTGTTTTTT. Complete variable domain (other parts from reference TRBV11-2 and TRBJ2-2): EAGVAQSPRYKIIEKRQSVAFWCNPISGHATLYWYQQILGQGPKLLIQFQNNGVVDDSQLPKDRFSAERLKGVDSTLKIQPAKLEDSAVYLCASSLRKDTGELFFGEGSRLTVL.

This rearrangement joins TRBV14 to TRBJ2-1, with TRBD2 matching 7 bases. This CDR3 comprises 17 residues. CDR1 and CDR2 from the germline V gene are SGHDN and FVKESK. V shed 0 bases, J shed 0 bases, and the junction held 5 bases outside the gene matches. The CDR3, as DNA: TGTGCCAGCAGCCAAGATACCGGACTAGGCTCCTACAATGAGCAGTTCTTC. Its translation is CASSQDTGLGSYNEQFF.

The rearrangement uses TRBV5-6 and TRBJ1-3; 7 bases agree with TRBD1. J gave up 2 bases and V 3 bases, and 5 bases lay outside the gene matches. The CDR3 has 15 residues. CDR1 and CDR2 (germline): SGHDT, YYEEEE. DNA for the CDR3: TGTGCCAGCAGCTACCAGGGGGGAGCTGGAAACACCATATATTTT. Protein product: CASSYQGGAGNTIYF.

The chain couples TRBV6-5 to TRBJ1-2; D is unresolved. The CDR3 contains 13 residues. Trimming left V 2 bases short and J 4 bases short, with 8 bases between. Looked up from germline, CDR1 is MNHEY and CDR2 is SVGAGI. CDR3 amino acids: CASSYGAGYGYTF. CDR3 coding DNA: TGTGCCAGCAGTTACGGTGCTGGCTATGGCTACACCTTC.

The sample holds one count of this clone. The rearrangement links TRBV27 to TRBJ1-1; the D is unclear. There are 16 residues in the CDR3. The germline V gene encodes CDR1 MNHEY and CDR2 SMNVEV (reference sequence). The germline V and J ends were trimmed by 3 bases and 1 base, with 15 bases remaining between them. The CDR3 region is CASSFIAGPTNTEAFF. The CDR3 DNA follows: TGTGCCAGCAGTTTTATTGCCGGACCGACGAACACTGAAGCTTTCTTT.

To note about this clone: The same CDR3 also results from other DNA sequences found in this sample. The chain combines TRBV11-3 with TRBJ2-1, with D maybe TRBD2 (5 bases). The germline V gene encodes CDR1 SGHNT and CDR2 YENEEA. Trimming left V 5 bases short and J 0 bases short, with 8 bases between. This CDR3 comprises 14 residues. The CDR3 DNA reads TGTGCCAGCAGCCTAGGGAGCTCCTACAATGAGCAGTTCTTC. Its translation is CASSLGSSYNEQFF.

In nucleotides, the CDR3 is TGTGCCTGGAGTGAAAGCGACGGGCAGCCCCAGCATTTT. This translates into CAWSESDGQPQHF. The rearrangement links TRBV30 to TRBJ1-5; no clear D. Germline CDR1 and CDR2: GTSNPN and SVGIG (reference sequence). CDR3 length: 13 residues. With 1 base removed from V and 7 bases from J, the gap between germline ends came to 11 bases.

CDR3 residues: CASSYTGLPLEQYF. The CDR3 DNA follows: TGTGCCAGCAGTTACACGGGACTGCCCCTCGAGCAGTACTTC. The chain combines TRBV6-5 with TRBJ2-7, with a weak D call TRBD2 (6 bases). The V gene lost 2 bases and the J gene lost 6 bases, with 14 bases spanning the gap. Germline V lookup: CDR1 MNHEY, CDR2 SVGAGI. The CDR3 extends over 14 amino acids.

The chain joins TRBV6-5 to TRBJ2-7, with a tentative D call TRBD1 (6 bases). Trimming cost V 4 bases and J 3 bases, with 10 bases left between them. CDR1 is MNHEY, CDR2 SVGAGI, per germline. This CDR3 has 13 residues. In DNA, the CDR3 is TGTGCCAGCAGTTTCAGGGGCGACTACGAGCAGTACTTC. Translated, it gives CASSFRGDYEQYF.

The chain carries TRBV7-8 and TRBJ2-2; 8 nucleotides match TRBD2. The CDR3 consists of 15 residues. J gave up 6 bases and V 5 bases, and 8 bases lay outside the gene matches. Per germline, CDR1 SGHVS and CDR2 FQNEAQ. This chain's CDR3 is CASSANLAGSGELFF. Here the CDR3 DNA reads TGTGCCAGCAGCGCCAATCTAGCGGGCTCCGGGGAGCTGTTTTTT.

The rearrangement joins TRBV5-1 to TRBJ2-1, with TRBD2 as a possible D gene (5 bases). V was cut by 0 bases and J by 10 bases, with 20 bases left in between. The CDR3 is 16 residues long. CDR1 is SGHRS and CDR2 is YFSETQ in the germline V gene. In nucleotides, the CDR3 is TGCGCCAGCAGCTTGGCGGGCGGTCCTAGCTCGGGGGAGCAGTTCTTC. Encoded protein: CASSLAGGPSSGEQFF.